The 26 T cell receptor beta chains below were found in one sample sequenced in a study of OX40 agonist ivuxolimab in advanced cancers. Measured with immunoSEQ multiplex PCR; TCRdb has only the in-frame clones, and not every one. The table shows under 50,000 clones, with around 87% occurring only once. The source was CD4+ or CD8+ T cells sorted from blood, collected in a trial of the OX40 agonist ivuxolimab. The receptors shown here come from an adult with an advanced solid tumor such as melanoma, head and neck, liver or kidney cancer.

The chain has TRBV29-1 and TRBJ1-1; possible D gene TRBD1, 6 bases. This CDR3 comprises 14 residues. Per germline, CDR1 SQVTM and CDR2 ANQGSEA. Trimming stripped 0 bases from V and 4 bases from J, with 12 bases between. The CDR3: CSVEDLSRGTEAFF. CDR3 sequence (DNA): TGCAGCGTTGAAGATTTGAGCAGGGGCACTGAAGCTTTCTTT.

The V and J genes are TRBV5-4 and TRBJ2-3; 11 bases match TRBD2. The length of the CDR3 is 16 residues. V was clipped by 4 bases and J by 2 bases; unmatched bases: 6. Per germline, CDR1 SGHNT and CDR2 YYREEE (reference sequence). The CDR3 here is CASSMTSGAFTDTQYF. In DNA form, the CDR3 reads TGTGCCAGCAGCATGACTAGCGGGGCGTTCACAGATACGCAGTATTTT. Filled out from reference TRBV5-4 and TRBJ2-3, the complete variable domain reads ETGVTQSPTHLIKTRGQQVTLRCSSQSGHNTVSWYQQALGQGPQFIFQYYREEENGRGNFPPRFSGLQFPNYSSELNVNALELDDSALYLCASSMTSGAFTDTQYFGPGTRLTVL.

This clone was counted a single time. This chain connects TRBV6-5 to TRBJ1-6, with a weak D call TRBD1 (5 bases). The CDR3 has 16 residues. Trimming left V 0 bases short and J 14 bases short, with 20 bases between. Germline V gives CDR1 MNHEY, CDR2 SVGAGI. CDR3 residues: CASSYSTGTDLSTLHF. For the CDR3, the DNA is TGTGCCAGCAGTTACTCGACCGGGACGGACCTTTCGACCCTCCACTTT.

The CDR3 here is CASSLSGTDTQYF. CDR3 DNA: TGTGCCAGCAGCTTATCAGGGACAGATACGCAGTATTTT. This chain uses TRBV7-9 with TRBJ2-3, with D possibly matching TRBD1 (5 bases). V was shortened by 2 bases and J by 3 bases, with 6 bases between the two germline ends. This CDR3 has 13 residues. The germline CDR1 and CDR2 sequences are SEHNR and FQNEAQ (reference sequence).

The rearrangement links TRBV9 to TRBJ1-2; maybe TRBD1 (5 bases). Germline assignment: CDR1 SGDLS and CDR2 YYNGEE. CDR3 length equals 15 residues. Trimming cost V 0 bases and J 6 bases, with 15 bases left between them. The CDR3 sequence is CASSVEKGGVDGYTF. The CDR3 DNA reads TGTGCCAGCAGCGTAGAGAAGGGAGGGGTTGATGGCTACACCTTC.

The chain links TRBV29-1 to TRBJ2-1; D is possibly TRBD2 (5 bases). CDR3 length equals 12 residues. In germline, CDR1 is SQVTM, CDR2 ANQGSEA. This CDR3 reads CSIASSYNEQFF. The CDR3 DNA follows: TGCAGTATAGCGAGCTCCTACAATGAGCAGTTCTTC.

The chain uses TRBV19 and TRBJ1-2, with D possibly TRBD1 on 6 matching bases. The germline V gene encodes CDR1 LNHDA and CDR2 SQIVND (reference sequence). Trimming took off 4 bases at V and 8 bases at J, with 11 bases between the two ends. The CDR3 totals 12 residues. The CDR3 DNA reads TGTGCCAGTAGTACCAGGGGTTTCGGCTACACCTTC. This translates into CASSTRGFGYTF.

The chain carries TRBV7-3 and TRBJ1-3; no clear D. V shed 1 base and J shed 2 bases, with 12 bases lying between them. The CDR3 runs to 16 residues. The germline gives CDR1 SGHTA, CDR2 FQGTGA. CDR3 region: CASSLNPAGPGNTIYF. In nucleotides, the CDR3 is TGTGCCAGCAGCTTAAACCCCGCTGGACCTGGAAACACCATATATTTT.

The rearrangement joins TRBV6-1 to TRBJ2-7; TRBD2 matches 10 bases. CDR1 is MNHNS and CDR2 is SASEGT in the germline V gene. V was clipped by 7 bases and J by 2 bases; unmatched bases: 8. This CDR3 region has 15 residues. The CDR3 region has the DNA TGTGCCAGCACCGGGACTAGCGAAGTACCCTACGAGCAGTACTTC. Its translation: CASTGTSEVPYEQYF.

V and J are TRBV5-4 and TRBJ2-7, with 8 bases lining up with TRBD1. This CDR3 has 14 amino acids. The junction had 8 bases not matched to a gene; V was cut back by 4 bases and J by 5 bases. Germline CDR1 and CDR2: SGHNT and YYREEE (reference sequence). This CDR3 is CASSKNRGEDEQYF. DNA for the CDR3: TGTGCCAGCAGCAAGAACAGGGGGGAAGACGAGCAGTACTTC.

The count of this clone is one. The gene calls are TRBV28 and TRBJ2-4; TRBD1 might be the D (6 bases). Germline V gene sequence: CDR1 MDHEN, CDR2 SYDVKM. The CDR3 length is 14 residues. Deletions cut 3 bases from V and 4 bases from J, with 10 bases between. The CDR3 reads CASSFSRGKNIQYF. The CDR3 DNA is TGTGCCAGCAGTTTTAGCAGGGGAAAAAACATTCAGTACTTC.

The chain uses TRBV28 and TRBJ2-1; D possibly corresponds to TRBD1 (6 bases). CDR1 is MDHEN, CDR2 SYDVKM, per germline. The length of the CDR3 is 17 residues. Trimming shortened V by 4 bases and J by 4 bases, and 20 bases separated the two germline ends. Written as DNA, the CDR3 is TGTGCCAGCAGTTCGTTTATTTGGGACAACCCTTACAATGAGCAGTTCTTC. Translating it yields CASSSFIWDNPYNEQFF.

V gene TRBV6-6 combines with J gene TRBJ1-1; tentative D call: TRBD1 (5 bases). The V and J ends lost 4 bases and 4 bases respectively, with 16 bases between them. The germline CDR1 and CDR2 sequences are MNHNY and SVGAGI (reference sequence). The CDR3 spans 15 residues. This CDR3 reads CASSSRGGSTTEAFF. The CDR3 nucleotides read TGTGCCAGCAGTTCACGTGGGGGTTCCACCACTGAAGCTTTCTTT.

CDR3: CASRGQFESNEQFF. CDR3 bases: TGTGCCAGCAGGGGACAGTTTGAGAGCAATGAGCAGTTCTTC. The genes are TRBV6-1 and TRBJ2-1; TRBD1 aligns across 7 bases. Germline trimming cut 6 bases from V and 6 bases from J; bases unmatched to any gene: 8. The CDR3 has 14 amino acids. From germline, CDR1 is MNHNS and CDR2 SASEGT.

The CDR3 here is CASSPGQGPTEQYF. The CDR3 DNA follows: TGTGCCAGTAGCCCGGGACAGGGTCCAACCGAGCAGTACTTC. This sequence joins TRBV19 and TRBJ2-7, with 9 bases that match TRBD1. Germline assignment: CDR1 LNHDA and CDR2 SQIVND (reference sequence). The CDR3 runs 14 residues. Trimming removed 6 bases from V and 6 bases from J; junction bases left unmatched: 9.

About this clone: Other nucleotide sequences in the sample specify the same CDR3. The CDR3 protein is CASRGAGNTIYF. The DNA of the CDR3 is TGTGCCAGCAGGGGAGCTGGAAACACCATATATTTT. The gene calls are TRBV9 and TRBJ1-3; D remains ambiguous. In germline, CDR1 is SGDLS, CDR2 YYNGEE. V was trimmed by 5 bases and J by 2 bases, leaving 5 bases between them. The CDR3 is 12 amino acids. Using reference TRBV9 and TRBJ1-3 for the parts outside the CDR3, the full variable domain is DSGVTQTPKHLITATGQRVTLRCSPRSGDLSVYWYQQSLDQGLQFLIQYYNGEERAKGNILERFSAQQFPDLHSELNLSSLELGDSALYFCASRGAGNTIYFGEGSWLTVV.

The chain is built from TRBV28 and TRBJ2-3; D ambiguous. The CDR3 covers 12 residues. V was clipped by 3 bases and J by 10 bases, with 11 bases between them. From germline, CDR1 is MDHEN and CDR2 SYDVKM. The CDR3 spells CASSLYKAAQYF. DNA of the CDR3: TGTGCCAGCAGTTTGTACAAGGCAGCGCAGTATTTT. Full variable domain (remainder filled in from reference TRBV28 and TRBJ2-3): DVKVTQSSRYLVKRTGEKVFLECVQDMDHENMFWYRQDPGLGLRLIYFSYDVKMKEKGDIPEGYSVSREKKERFSLILESASTNQTSMYLCASSLYKAAQYFGPGTRLTVL.

The chain couples TRBV6-7 to TRBJ1-6, with D possibly TRBD1 on 5 matching bases. TRBV6-7 counts as an open reading frame of uncertain function. Deletions cut 0 bases from V and 2 bases from J, with 8 bases between. The CDR3 runs 16 residues. This CDR3 reads CASSYSGRPYNSPLHF. The CDR3 DNA reads as TGTGCCAGCAGTTACTCGGGACGGCCCTATAATTCACCCCTCCACTTT.

The rearrangement joins TRBV6-5 to TRBJ2-5; 8 positions match TRBD1. The germline CDR1 and CDR2 sequences are MNHEY and SVGAGI. The trim removed 2 bases at V and 2 bases at J, leaving 1 base unmatched. The length of the CDR3 is 14 residues. The CDR3 here is CASSYRDRQETQYF. CDR3 DNA sequence: TGTGCCAGCAGTTACAGGGACAGGCAAGAGACCCAGTACTTC.

The rearrangement uses TRBV30 and TRBJ1-2; D not resolved. The germline CDR1 and CDR2 sequences are GTSNPN and SVGIG (reference sequence). V gave up 4 bases and J gave up 5 bases, with 5 bases separating them. This CDR3 is built from 10 residues. The CDR3 reads CAWIDYGYTF. CDR3 sequence (DNA): TGTGCCTGGATAGATTATGGCTACACCTTC.

Written as DNA, the CDR3 is TGTGCCAGCAGGGGGACAGGGGCCATCTATGGCTACACCTTC. Its translation is CASRGTGAIYGYTF. The chain has TRBV10-3 and TRBJ1-2, with 10 bases identical to TRBD1. This CDR3 region has 14 residues. The germline V gene has CDR1 ENHRY and CDR2 SYGVKD. The V gene end was trimmed by 10 bases and the J gene end by 4 bases; junction bases not matched to a gene: 9.

This chain joins TRBV7-9 and TRBJ2-1, with TRBD2 matching 7 bases. CDR1 is SEHNR, CDR2 FQNEAQ, per germline (reference sequence). V shed 5 bases, J shed 6 bases, and the junction held 16 bases outside the gene matches. This CDR3 is 17 amino acids long. The CDR3 nucleotides read TGTGCCAGCAGCAAAACTTCCGGACTAGATGGAAGCAATGAGCAGTTCTTC. This encodes CASSKTSGLDGSNEQFF.

V and J are TRBV28 and TRBJ2-5, with 8 bases identical to TRBD1. The assigned J gene may be wrong: the sequence end matches TRBJ2-7 better. This CDR3 comprises 14 residues. In germline, CDR1 is MDHEN, CDR2 SYDVKM. The CDR3 here is CASFSGQGSYEQYF. The CDR3, as DNA: TGTGCCAGCTTTTCAGGACAGGGTTCCTACGAGCAGTACTTC.

The J gene is TRBJ1-6, the V gene TRBV13; D not resolved. The CDR3 covers 13 residues. V dropped 5 bases and J dropped 8 bases, with 10 bases sitting between them. Germline CDR1 reads PRHDT; CDR2 reads FYEKMQ (reference sequence). CDR3 nucleotides: TGTGCCAGCAGCCCCGCATTGGATTCACCCCTCCACTTT. This codes for CASSPALDSPLHF.

This chain joins TRBV19 and TRBJ1-1; possibly TRBD1 for D (5 bases). Germline values: CDR1 LNHDA, CDR2 SQIVND (reference sequence). CDR3 length: 14 residues. The germline V and J ends were trimmed by 1 base and 5 bases, with 11 bases remaining between them. The DNA of the CDR3 is TGTGCCAGTAGTATAGGTAACCGGGGGACTGAAGCTTTCTTT. It is translated as CASSIGNRGTEAFF.

This clone was seen only once. The rearrangement links TRBV5-1 to TRBJ2-3; the D gene is possibly TRBD1 (6 bases). V lost 0 bases, J lost 0 bases, and 8 bases lay in between. In germline, CDR1 is SGHRS, CDR2 YFSETQ. The CDR3 contains 15 residues. The CDR3 DNA reads as TGCGCCAGCAGCTTGGAAGGGGGTAGCACAGATACGCAGTATTTT. Translated: CASSLEGGSTDTQYF. The full variable domain, its missing parts supplied by reference TRBV5-1 and TRBJ2-3, is KAGVTQTPRYLIKTRGQQVTLSCSPISGHRSVSWYQQTPGQGLQFLFEYFSETQRNKGNFPGRFSGRQFSNSRSEMNVSTLELGDSALYLCASSLEGGSTDTQYFGPGTRLTVL.